This passage covers 8 T cell receptor beta chains from one sample sequenced in a study of PD-L1 blockade in urothelial cancer. Time point of the sample: peripheral blood 6 weeks after treatment start. Only in-frame clones appear in the TCRdb table, and some are missing; sequencing was by immunoSEQ multiplex PCR. Of tens of thousands of clones in the sample, around nine tenths were seen once. The specimen was PBMCs, collected around atezolizumab (anti-PD-L1) treatment. The source is a man aged 60-69 years with urothelial cancer.

V is TRBV5-1 and J is TRBJ1-2; unclear D gene. The V and J ends lost 0 bases and 5 bases respectively, with 11 bases between them. Germline CDR1 and CDR2: SGHRS and YFSETQ. CDR3 length: 14 amino acids. The CDR3 DNA reads TGCGCCAGCAGCTTGGAGCACGCTGATTATGGCTACACCTTC. Its translation is CASSLEHADYGYTF.

This chain connects TRBV7-7 to TRBJ1-4; tentatively, D is TRBD1 (6 bases). Per the germline V gene, CDR1 is SSHAT and CDR2 is FNYEAQ (reference sequence). The CDR3 is 15 residues long. The CDR3 DNA reads as TGTGGCCAAGACAGGACTCCCCCCACTAATGAAAAACTGTTTTTT. Protein sequence: CGQDRTPPTNEKLFF.

This chain joins TRBV11-3 and TRBJ2-3; D is unclear. This CDR3 is built from 15 residues. Germline CDR1 SGHNT, CDR2 YENEEA. V was pared by 1 base and J by 0 bases, with 8 bases between. The CDR3 loop reads CASSLGLSSTDTQYF. The CDR3 DNA follows: TGTGCCAGCAGCTTAGGGCTCTCTAGCACAGATACGCAGTATTTT.

The chain couples TRBV5-6 to TRBJ1-5, with D perhaps matching TRBD1 (5 bases). The CDR3 contains 15 residues. V dropped 3 bases and J dropped 4 bases, with 14 bases sitting between them. Germline assignment: CDR1 SGHDT and CDR2 YYEEEE. The CDR3 nucleotides are TGTGCCAGCAGCTCCCGGGGGGTTGTGAATCAGCCCCAGCATTTT. It specifies CASSSRGVVNQPQHF.

The chain couples TRBV7-9 to TRBJ2-3; 8 nucleotides agree with TRBD1. CDR3 length: 16 residues. In germline, CDR1 is SEHNR, CDR2 FQNEAQ (reference sequence). The ends lost 4 bases at V and 3 bases at J; junction bases unmatched: 9. The CDR3 sequence: CASSSGTGTFTDTQYF. The CDR3 DNA reads as TGTGCCAGCAGCTCCGGGACAGGAACTTTTACAGATACGCAGTATTTT.

The chain employs TRBV30 and TRBJ1-1; no clear D. This CDR3 is 12 amino acids long. In germline, CDR1 is GTSNPN, CDR2 SVGIG (reference sequence). Trimming took 4 bases from V and 2 from J, leaving 8 bases between them. The CDR3 here is CAWNRFNTEAFF. The CDR3 DNA follows: TGTGCCTGGAACAGATTCAACACTGAAGCTTTCTTT. Variable domain in full (rest from reference TRBV30 and TRBJ1-1): SQTIHQWPATLVQPVGSPLSLECTVEGTSNPNLYWYRQAAGRGLQLLFYSVGIGQISSEVPQNLSASRPQDRQFILSSKKLLLSDSGFYLCAWNRFNTEAFFGQGTRLTVV.

The chain combines TRBV10-2 with TRBJ2-3, with 7 bases matching TRBD2. Trimming cost V 6 bases and J 4 bases; bases outside gene matches: 10. CDR1 WSHSY and CDR2 SAAADI come from the germline V gene. The CDR3 has 15 residues. The DNA of the CDR3 is TGCGCCAGCAGGGAATTGGGAGGGAGGGCAGATACGCAGTATTTT. Residues: CASRELGGRADTQYF.

This rearrangement joins TRBV29-1 to TRBJ1-1, with 7 bases fitting TRBD1. The V segment lost 3 bases and the J segment 3 bases; nucleotides outside the gene matches: 7. The CDR3 extends over 14 amino acids. Germline CDR1 SQVTM, CDR2 ANQGSEA. The CDR3 nucleotides are TGCAGCGTTGACTCGGGACAGCCGTACACTGAAGCTTTCTTT. Its protein product is CSVDSGQPYTEAFF. The whole variable domain, remainder taken from reference TRBV29-1 and TRBJ1-1, is SAVISQKPSRDICQRGTSLTIQCQVDSQVTMMFWYRQQPGQSLTLIATANQGSEATYESGFVIDKFPISRPNLTFSTLTVSNMSPEDSSIYLCSVDSGQPYTEAFFGQGTRLTVV.